The sequence of this TCR beta chain was determined in a study of kidney transplant recipient with SARS-CoV-2 infection. There are many counts of this clonotype. TCRdb re-called the reads with MiXCR, one entry per CDR3 protein. Of 200,000 to 300,000 distinct CDR3 sequences in the sample, 29% were seen once. Losses at the gene ends were 2 bases for V and 1 base for J; bases not matched to a gene: 7. Germline CDR1 and CDR2: ENHRY and SYGVKD. The CDR3 has 16 amino acids. This specimen was a blood sample, taken at baseline and on day 111 from a kidney transplant recipient. J is TRBJ2-7 and V is TRBV10-3, with 8 bases fitting TRBD1. This TCR derives from a young adult male patient who had COVID-19 and was a kidney transplant recipient. Some T cells here may be from the graft donor. The CDR3 sequence is CAISELGTGDSYEQYF. The CDR3 DNA follows: TGTGCCATCAGTGAGCTAGGGACAGGAGATTCCTACGAGCAGTACTTC.